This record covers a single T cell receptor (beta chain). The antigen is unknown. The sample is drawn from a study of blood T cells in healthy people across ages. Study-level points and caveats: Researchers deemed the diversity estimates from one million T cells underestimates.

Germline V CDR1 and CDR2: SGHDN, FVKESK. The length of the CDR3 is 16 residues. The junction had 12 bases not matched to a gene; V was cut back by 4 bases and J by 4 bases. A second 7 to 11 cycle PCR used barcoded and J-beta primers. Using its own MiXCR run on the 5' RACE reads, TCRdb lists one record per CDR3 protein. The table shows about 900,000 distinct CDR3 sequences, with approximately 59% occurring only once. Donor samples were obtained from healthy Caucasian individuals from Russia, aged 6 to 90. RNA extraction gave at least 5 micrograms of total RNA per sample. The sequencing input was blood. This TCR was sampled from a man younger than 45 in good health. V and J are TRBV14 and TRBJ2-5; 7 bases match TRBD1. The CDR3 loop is CASSRDQPGQLETQYF. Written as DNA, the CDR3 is TGTGCCAGCAGCCGAGATCAACCGGGACAGCTAGAGACCCAGTACTTC.